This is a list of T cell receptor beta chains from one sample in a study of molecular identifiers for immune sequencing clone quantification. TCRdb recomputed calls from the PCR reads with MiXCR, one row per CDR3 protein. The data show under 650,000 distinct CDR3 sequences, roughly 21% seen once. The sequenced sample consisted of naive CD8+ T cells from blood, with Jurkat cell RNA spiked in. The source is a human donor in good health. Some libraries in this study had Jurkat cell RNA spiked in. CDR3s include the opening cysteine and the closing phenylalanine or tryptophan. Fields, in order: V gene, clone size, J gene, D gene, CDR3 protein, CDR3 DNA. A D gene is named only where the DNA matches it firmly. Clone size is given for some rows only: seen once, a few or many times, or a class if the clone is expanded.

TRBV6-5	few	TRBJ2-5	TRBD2	CASSPSGAGVFSETQYF	TGTGCCAGCAGTCCCAGTGGAGCGGGAGTGTTTTCAGAGACCCAGTACTTC
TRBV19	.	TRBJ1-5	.	CASSILGEGNQPQHF	TGTGCCAGTAGTATCTTGGGTGAAGGCAATCAGCCCCAGCATTTT
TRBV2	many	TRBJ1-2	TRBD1	CASSVPGTGIYGYTF	TGTGCCAGCAGTGTTCCGGGGACAGGGATATATGGCTACACCTTC
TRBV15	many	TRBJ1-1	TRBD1	CATSGVLGQPNTEAFF	TGTGCCACCAGCGGGGTCCTGGGACAGCCGAACACTGAAGCTTTCTTT
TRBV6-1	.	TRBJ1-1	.	CASSEGDGRGTEAFF	TGTGCCAGCAGTGAAGGGGATGGTCGGGGCACTGAAGCTTTCTTT
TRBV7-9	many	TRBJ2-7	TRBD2	CASSLVGGAHEQYF	TGTGCCAGCAGCTTGGTCGGGGGGGCCCACGAGCAGTACTTC
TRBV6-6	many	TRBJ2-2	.	CASSLDRSGELFF	TGTGCCAGCAGCCTTGACAGGTCCGGGGAGCTGTTTTTT
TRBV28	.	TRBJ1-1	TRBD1	CASSQTGRAFF	TGTGCCAGCAGCCAGACAGGGAGGGCTTTCTTT
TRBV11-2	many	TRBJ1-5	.	CASSLAETWPQHF	TGTGCCAGCAGCTTAGCGGAGACGTGGCCCCAGCATTTT
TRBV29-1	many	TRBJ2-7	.	CSVESGGGYEQYF	TGCAGCGTTGAGTCCGGGGGAGGCTACGAGCAGTACTTC
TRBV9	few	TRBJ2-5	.	CASSGGWGEGETQYF	TGTGCCAGCAGCGGGGGGTGGGGGGAAGGGGAGACCCAGTACTTC
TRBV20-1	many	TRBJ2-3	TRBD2	CSARSLAESTDTQYF	TGCAGTGCTAGATCCCTAGCGGAAAGCACAGATACGCAGTATTTT
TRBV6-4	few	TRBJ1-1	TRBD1	CASSDSAGGGTEAFF	TGTGCCAGCAGTGACTCGGCAGGGGGAGGCACTGAAGCTTTCTTT
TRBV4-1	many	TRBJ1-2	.	CASSQEARNYGYTF	TGCGCCAGCAGCCAAGAAGCTCGTAACTATGGCTACACCTTC
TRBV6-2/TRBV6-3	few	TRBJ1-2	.	CASRPAGANYGYTF	TGTGCCAGCAGGCCCGCCGGGGCGAACTATGGCTACACCTTC
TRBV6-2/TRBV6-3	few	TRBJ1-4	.	CASSYAANEKLFF	TGTGCCAGCAGTTACGCAGCTAATGAAAAACTGTTTTTT
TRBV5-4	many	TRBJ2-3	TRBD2	CASSRSGLAGSTDTQYF	TGTGCCAGCAGCAGGAGCGGGCTAGCGGGATCCACAGATACGCAGTATTTT
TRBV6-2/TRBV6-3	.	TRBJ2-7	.	CASRLERGPGNEQYF	TGTGCCAGCAGACTCGAACGGGGGCCTGGAAACGAGCAGTACTTC
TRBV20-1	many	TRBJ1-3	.	CSAKPGRVAGNTIYF	TGCAGTGCTAAACCGGGCAGGGTTGCTGGAAACACCATATATTTT
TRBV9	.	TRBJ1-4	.	CASSTGGSNEKLFF	TGTGCCAGCAGCACTGGGGGGTCTAATGAAAAACTGTTTTTT
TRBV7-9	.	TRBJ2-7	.	CASSPWTGPHEQYF	TGTGCCAGCAGCCCCTGGACGGGTCCACACGAGCAGTACTTC
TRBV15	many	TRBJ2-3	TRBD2	CATSPLRLAGGTDTQYF	TGTGCCACCAGCCCCCTCCGACTAGCGGGGGGTACAGATACGCAGTATTTT
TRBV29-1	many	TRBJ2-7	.	CSVEQGSSDEQYF	TGCAGCGTTGAACAGGGGTCCTCGGACGAGCAGTACTTC
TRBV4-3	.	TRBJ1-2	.	CASSQDSRAGGYGYTF	TGCGCCAGCAGCCAAGATAGTAGGGCCGGGGGCTATGGCTACACCTTC
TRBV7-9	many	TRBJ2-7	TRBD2	CASSLEWEGLYEQYF	TGTGCCAGCAGCTTAGAATGGGAGGGCCTCTACGAGCAGTACTTC
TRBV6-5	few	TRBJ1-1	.	CASSYMGYTEAFF	TGTGCCAGCAGTTACATGGGTTACACTGAAGCTTTCTTT
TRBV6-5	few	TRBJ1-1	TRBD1	CASIPTGGDTEAFF	TGTGCCAGCATCCCCACAGGGGGGGACACTGAAGCTTTCTTT
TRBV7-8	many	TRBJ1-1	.	CASSLVWGDEQNTEAFF	TGTGCCAGCAGCTTAGTATGGGGGGACGAGCAGAACACTGAAGCTTTCTTT
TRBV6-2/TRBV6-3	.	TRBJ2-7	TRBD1	CASSYHGTGTYEQYF	TGTGCCAGCAGTTATCACGGGACAGGGACCTACGAGCAGTACTTC
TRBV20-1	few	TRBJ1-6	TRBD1	CSARDHKGQGTNSPLHF	TGCAGTGCTAGAGACCACAAGGGACAGGGGACTAATTCACCCCTCCACTTT
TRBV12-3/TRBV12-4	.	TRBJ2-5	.	CASSLKVLGTQDF	TGTGCCAGCAGTTTAAAAGTTTTGGGGACCCAGGACTTC
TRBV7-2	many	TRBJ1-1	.	CASSWPQNTEAFF	TGTGCCAGCAGCTGGCCTCAGAACACTGAAGCTTTCTTT
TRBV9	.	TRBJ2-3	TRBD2	CASSGLAGGPTDAQYF	TGTGCCAGCAGCGGACTAGCGGGAGGGCCGACAGATGCGCAGTATTTT
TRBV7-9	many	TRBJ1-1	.	CASSLDPWKAFF	TGTGCCAGCAGCTTAGACCCGTGGAAAGCTTTCTTT
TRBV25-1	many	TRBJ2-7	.	CASSEAGRTYEQYF	TGTGCCAGCAGTGAGGCAGGGAGAACCTACGAGCAGTACTTC
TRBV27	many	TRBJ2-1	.	CASSLANSYNEQFF	TGTGCCAGCAGTTTAGCGAACTCCTACAATGAGCAGTTCTTC
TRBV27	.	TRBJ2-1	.	CASSLLSPSEQFF	TGTGCCAGCAGTTTATTAAGCCCAAGTGAGCAGTTCTTC
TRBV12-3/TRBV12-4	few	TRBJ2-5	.	CASSGGPKETQYF	TGTGCCAGCAGCGGGGGGCCAAAAGAGACCCAGTACTTC
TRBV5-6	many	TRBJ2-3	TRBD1	CASTLSFRDSYTDTQYF	TGTGCCAGCACCTTGTCTTTCCGGGACAGCTACACAGATACGCAGTATTTT
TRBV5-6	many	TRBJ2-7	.	CASSLVDIPYEQYF	TGTGCCAGCAGCTTGGTAGACATCCCCTACGAGCAGTACTTC
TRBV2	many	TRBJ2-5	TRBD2	CASSEDSLASGGPSQETQYF	TGTGCCAGCAGTGAAGACTCTCTCGCTAGCGGGGGGCCTAGCCAAGAGACCCAGTACTTC
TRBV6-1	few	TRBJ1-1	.	CASSEEGDWRLSEAFF	TGTGCCAGCAGTGAAGAGGGGGACTGGAGGCTTTCCGAAGCTTTCTTT
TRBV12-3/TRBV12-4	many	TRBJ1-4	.	CASRHGWEKLFF	TGTGCCAGCAGACACGGATGGGAAAAACTGTTTTTT
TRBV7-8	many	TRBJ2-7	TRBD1	CASSPPGQGAVEQYF	TGTGCCAGCAGCCCACCGGGACAGGGGGCCGTCGAGCAGTACTTC
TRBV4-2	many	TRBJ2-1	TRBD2	CASSPLAGGQLGF	TGTGCCAGCAGCCCTTTAGCGGGAGGCCAGCTAGGCTTC
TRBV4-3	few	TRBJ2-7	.	CASSQGTVGSYEQYF	TGCGCCAGCAGCCAAGGGACCGTGGGGTCCTACGAGCAGTACTTC
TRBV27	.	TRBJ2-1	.	CASSLWGTTCNEQFF	TGTGCCAGCAGCCTTTGGGGGACCACCTGCAATGAGCAGTTCTTC
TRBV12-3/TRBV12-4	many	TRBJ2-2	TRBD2	CASTGTGTKTGELFF	TGTGCCAGCACCGGAACCGGGACTAAAACCGGGGAGCTGTTTTTT
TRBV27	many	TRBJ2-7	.	CASSLSKTYEQYF	TGTGCCAGCAGTTTATCCAAGACCTACGAGCAGTACTTC
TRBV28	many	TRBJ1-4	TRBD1	CASRAGDRVVEKLFF	TGTGCCAGCAGGGCGGGCGACAGGGTAGTTGAAAAACTGTTTTTT
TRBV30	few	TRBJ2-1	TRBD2	CAWSPGTSGSNEQFF	TGTGCCTGGAGCCCCGGGACTAGCGGATCCAATGAGCAGTTCTTC
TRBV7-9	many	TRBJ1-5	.	CASSPTGLLNQPQHF	TGTGCCAGCAGCCCCACCGGTCTACTAAATCAGCCCCAGCATTTT
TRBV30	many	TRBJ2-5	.	CAWSDGYQETQYF	TGTGCCTGGAGTGATGGCTACCAAGAGACCCAGTACTTC
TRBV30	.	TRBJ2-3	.	CAWSMRRADRFTDTQYF	TGTGCCTGGAGCATGCGAAGAGCGGACAGATTCACAGATACGCAGTATTTT
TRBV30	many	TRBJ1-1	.	CAWIQLIYMNTEAFF	TGTGCCTGGATCCAGCTCATCTACATGAACACTGAAGCTTTCTTT
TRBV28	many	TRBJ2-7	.	CASSTGLPYEQYF	TGTGCCAGCAGTACGGGACTTCCATACGAGCAGTACTTC
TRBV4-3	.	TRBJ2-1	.	CASSEAGGSSYNEQFF	TGCGCCAGCAGCGAAGCCGGGGGAAGCTCCTACAATGAGCAGTTCTTC
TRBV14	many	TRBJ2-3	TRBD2	CASSQVGGLAADTQYF	TGTGCCAGCAGCCAAGTTGGGGGACTAGCAGCAGATACGCAGTATTTT
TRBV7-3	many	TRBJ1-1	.	CASSLSRGGTEAFF	TGTGCCAGCAGCTTAAGCCGGGGAGGGACTGAAGCTTTCTTT